The source of this T cell receptor beta chain is a study of shared clonotypes between healthy human individuals. Trimming shortened V by 7 bases and J by 7 bases, and 16 bases separated the two germline ends. The CDR3 spans 14 residues. The germline V gene encodes CDR1 MNHNS and CDR2 SASEGT. Only in-frame clones appear in the TCRdb table, and some are missing; sequencing was by immunoSEQ multiplex PCR. The sample yields fewer than 500,000 clones, about 75% seen once. The specimen sequenced was PBMCs. V is TRBV6-1 and J is TRBJ1-4; D possibly corresponds to TRBD1 (6 bases). The TCR comes from a middle-aged woman in good health. Some clones in this sample may be carry-over from other donors' samples. This chain's CDR3 is CASMERGGGEKLFF. As DNA, the CDR3 is TGTGCCAGCATGGAACGGGGGGGCGGTGAAAAACTGTTTTTT.